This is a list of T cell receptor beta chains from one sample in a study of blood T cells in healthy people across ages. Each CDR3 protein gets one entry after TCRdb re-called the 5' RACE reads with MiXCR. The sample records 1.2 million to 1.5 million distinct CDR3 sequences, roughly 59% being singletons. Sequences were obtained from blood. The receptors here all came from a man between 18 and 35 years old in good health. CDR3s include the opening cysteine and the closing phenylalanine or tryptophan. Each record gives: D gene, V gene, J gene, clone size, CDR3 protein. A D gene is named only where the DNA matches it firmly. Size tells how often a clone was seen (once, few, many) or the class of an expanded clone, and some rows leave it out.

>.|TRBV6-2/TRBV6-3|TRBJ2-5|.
CASSLLGHESQYF
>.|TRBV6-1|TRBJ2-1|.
CASSEWGVGGARNEQFF
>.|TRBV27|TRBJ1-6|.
CASSTGSATLHF
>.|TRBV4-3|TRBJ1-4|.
CASSLGARGEKLFF
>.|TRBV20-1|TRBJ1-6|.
CSASGLLMDLHF
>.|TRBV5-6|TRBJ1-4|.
CASHRLVDEKLFF
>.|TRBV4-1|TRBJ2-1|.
CASSRLPGAADEQFF
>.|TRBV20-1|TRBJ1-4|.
CSAREAPTNEKLFF
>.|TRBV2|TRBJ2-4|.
CASAGLQREQYF
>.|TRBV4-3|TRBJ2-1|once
CAGSQDPNEQFF
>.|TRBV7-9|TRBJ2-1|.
CASSSTLARSEQFF
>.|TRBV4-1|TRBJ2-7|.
CASSKTRSSYEQYF
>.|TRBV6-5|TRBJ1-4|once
CASSYSGGRGEKLFF
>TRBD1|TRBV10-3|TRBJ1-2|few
CAISDRDREGGYTF
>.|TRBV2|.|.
CASSERARYEQYF
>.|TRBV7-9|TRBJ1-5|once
CASSLEGLGTQPQHF
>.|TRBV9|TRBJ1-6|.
CASSVSESPLHF
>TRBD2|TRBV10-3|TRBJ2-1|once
CAISAAGTRIYEQFF
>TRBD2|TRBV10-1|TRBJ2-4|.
CASSDRETREQYF
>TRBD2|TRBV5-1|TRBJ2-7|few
CASSDLAGPYEQYF
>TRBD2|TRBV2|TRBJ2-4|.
CASSELGGVKNIQYF
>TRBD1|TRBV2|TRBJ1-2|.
CASSETRQGNTF
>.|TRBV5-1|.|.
CASSLDPQIDEQYF
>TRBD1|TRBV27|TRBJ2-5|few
CASKDRGETQYF
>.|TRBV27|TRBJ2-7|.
CASSLTQTYEQYF
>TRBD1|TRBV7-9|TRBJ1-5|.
CASSPSGQGPYQPQHF
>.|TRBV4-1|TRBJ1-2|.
CASSQVQDRNYGYTF
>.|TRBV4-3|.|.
CASSQNTGLYEQYF
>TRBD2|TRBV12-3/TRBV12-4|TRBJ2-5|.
CASTLSGSRYNEQYF
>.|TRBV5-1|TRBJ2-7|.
CASRTGWEQYF
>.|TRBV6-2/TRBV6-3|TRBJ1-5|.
CASSYGVDLVPQHF
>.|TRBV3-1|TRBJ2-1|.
CASSQAPPHEQFF
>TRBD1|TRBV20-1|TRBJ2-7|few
CSADTGASYEQYF
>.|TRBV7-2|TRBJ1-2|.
CASSPSARNYTF
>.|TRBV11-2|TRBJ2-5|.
CASSLGPGVRGETQYF
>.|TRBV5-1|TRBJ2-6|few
CASSPSDFSGANVLTF
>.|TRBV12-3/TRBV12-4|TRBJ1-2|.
CASSFWQGGRGGYTF
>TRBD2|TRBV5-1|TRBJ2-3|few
CASSTGTISADTQYF
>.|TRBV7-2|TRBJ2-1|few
CASSRQGPGSYNEQFF
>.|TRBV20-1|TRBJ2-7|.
CSATGTLTYEQYF
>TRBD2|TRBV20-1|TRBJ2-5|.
CSAERGRETQYF
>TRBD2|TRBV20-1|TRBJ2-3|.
CSANPGLAENTDTQYF
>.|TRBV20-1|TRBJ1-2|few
CSAQEEGHYGYTF
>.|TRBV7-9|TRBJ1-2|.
CASSSPFRDRINYTF
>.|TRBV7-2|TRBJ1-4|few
CASKPPGATNEKLFF
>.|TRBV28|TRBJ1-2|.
CASSLSLTVGTYGYTF
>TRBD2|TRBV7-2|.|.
CASSRGGPGETSGYYEQYF
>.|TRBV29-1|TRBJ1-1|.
CSVVVRPEAFF
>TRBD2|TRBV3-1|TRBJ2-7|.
CASSQPVGTTSYEQYF
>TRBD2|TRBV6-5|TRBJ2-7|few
CASSYGPHPSGSSYEQYF
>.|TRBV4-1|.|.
CASSQETEWETQYF
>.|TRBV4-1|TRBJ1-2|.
CASSQGQLNYGYTF
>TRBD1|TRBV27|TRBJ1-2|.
CASSLDGTGPYGYTF
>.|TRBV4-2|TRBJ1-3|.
CASSSHVRNSGNTIYF
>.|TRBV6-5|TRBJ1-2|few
CASGGGRYGYTF
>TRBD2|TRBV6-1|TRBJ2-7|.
CASVQRGSSYEQYF
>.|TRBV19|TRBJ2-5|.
CASSPRTGSAETQYF